Each of the 28 T cell receptor beta chains below was sequenced from the same sample in a study of spatial heterogeneity in lung cancer. Whole-study findings and limits: Counts of expanded intratumoral alpha and beta TCRs tracked tumor mutation counts.

These TCRs are of unknown antigen specificity. Indicated time point: sample taken at primary tumor resection. TCRdb re-called the 5' RACE reads through MiXCR, storing one row per CDR3 protein. The sample lists about 9,500 distinct CDR3 sequences, over 11% occurring once. This material consisted of lung tumor tissue, taken at surgery. These receptors came from a male donor with early-stage non-small cell lung cancer.

This clonotype is deemed medium-sized. Being off target in a library aimed at alpha chains, this beta chain has a size of little meaning. The J gene is TRBJ2-7, the V gene TRBV20-1; D is ambiguous. CDR3 length equals 14 residues. V was clipped by 4 bases and J by 2 bases, with 15 bases between them. Germline values: CDR1 DFQATT, CDR2 SNEGSKA (reference sequence). The CDR3 nucleotides read TGCAGTGCTAATGAAGCCCGACAAACCTACGAGCAGTACTTC. The encoded protein is CSANEARQTYEQYF.

This clonotype appeared many times. A library prepared for alpha chains yielded this beta chain as an off-target read; its size is of little meaning. The J gene is TRBJ2-5, the V gene TRBV20-1; a possible D gene is TRBD1 (5 bases). The CDR3 spans 15 residues. Germline assignment: CDR1 DFQATT and CDR2 SNEGSKA (reference sequence). V gave up 0 bases and J gave up 4 bases, with 15 bases separating them. CDR3 sequence: CSARDRVFLRETQYF. Written as DNA, the CDR3 is TGCAGTGCTAGAGACAGGGTATTTCTTCGAGAGACCCAGTACTTC.

This clonotype showed up many times. The size of this beta chain means little, since it is a stray read in a library made for alpha chains. The rearrangement joins TRBV28 to TRBJ1-3; 7 bases fit TRBD1. CDR1 is MDHEN, CDR2 SYDVKM, per germline. This CDR3 comprises 15 residues. The V gene end was trimmed by 3 bases and the J gene end by 1 base; junction bases not matched to a gene: 3. The CDR3 DNA follows: TGTGCCAGCAGTTTTCAGGGGGGGTCTGGAAACACCATATATTTT. It specifies CASSFQGGSGNTIYF.

The table lists this clonotype with many counts. Since the library was made to target alpha chains, this beta chain is a stray read and its abundance is not meaningful. V usage is TRBV12-3 or TRBV12-4 and J usage is TRBJ2-1; D tentatively reads TRBD1 or TRBD2 (5 bases each). The CDR3 runs 12 residues. DNA for the CDR3: TGTTCCTCCGGGACGGTCGGCAATGAGCAGTTCTTC. Translated: CSSGTVGNEQFF.

To note about this clonotype: Since the library was made to target alpha chains, this beta chain is a stray read and its abundance is not meaningful. This rearrangement joins TRBV12-3 or TRBV12-4 to TRBJ1-1; D unresolved. V was clipped by 7 bases and J by 5 bases, with 17 bases between them. The CDR3 consists of 14 residues. The CDR3 DNA follows: TGTGCCAGCACCCTCCGGCGGACGGGAACTGAAGCTTTCTTT. This codes for CASTLRRTGTEAFF.

This clonotype was detected many times. This beta chain slipped into a library made for alpha chains as a stray read, so its size is not meaningful. The J gene is TRBJ2-5, the V gene TRBV12-3 or TRBV12-4; TRBD2 matches at 10 bases. V was pared by 5 bases and J by 1 base, with 4 bases of the junction left unmatched. The CDR3 is 15 amino acids. The DNA of the CDR3 is TGTGCCAGCAGTGACGGGACTAGCGCCCAAGAGACCCAGTACTTC. Its translation is CASSDGTSAQETQYF.

The table lists this clonotype with many counts. Little can be read into the size of this beta chain, an off-target read in a library designed for alpha chains. The V call is TRBV18, the J call TRBJ2-7; 11 positions agree with TRBD2. Trimming took 2 bases from V and 2 from J; bases not matched to a gene: 2. Germline V gene data show CDR1 as KGHSH and CDR2 as LQKENI. This CDR3 has 15 residues. CDR3 in amino acids: CASSPSLAGAYEQYF. As DNA, the CDR3 is TGTGCCAGCTCACCATCACTAGCGGGAGCCTACGAGCAGTACTTC.

This clonotype occurred once. This beta chain appears as a stray read in a library generated for alpha chains; its size is not informative. J is TRBJ1-3 and V is TRBV6-2 or TRBV6-3; weak D call: TRBD1 (5 bases). The CDR3 extends over 15 amino acids. The ends were cut back, 5 bases at V and 3 bases at J, with 14 bases in the middle. Germline V gene lookup returns CDR1 MNHEY and CDR2 SVGEGT. CDR3 sequence: CASSPPGQDGNTIYF. The CDR3 DNA is TGTGCCAGCAGTCCCCCGGGGCAAGATGGAAACACCATATATTTT.

The table lists this clonotype with many counts. This beta chain turned up in a library designed for alpha chains; as an off-target read, its abundance says little. This rearrangement joins TRBV5-1 to TRBJ2-1; D assignment may be TRBD1 or TRBD2 (5 bases each). This CDR3 comprises 13 residues. The germline V gene encodes CDR1 SGHRS and CDR2 YFSETQ. V was pared by 4 bases and J by 15 bases, with 20 bases between. The CDR3 sequence: CASSMSDRSGTFF. The DNA for the CDR3 is TGCGCCAGCAGCATGTCAGACCGATCTGGGACGTTCTTC.

This clonotype counts as medium-sized. With the library built for alpha chains, this beta chain is off target and its frequency is not meaningful. CDR3 sequence: CASSLGQFNNEQFF. CDR3 DNA sequence: TGTGCCAGCAGCTTGGGACAGTTCAACAATGAGCAGTTCTTC. The rearrangement links TRBV11-2 to TRBJ2-1; 7 nucleotides agree with TRBD1. Germline V gene data show CDR1 as SGHAT and CDR2 as FQNNGV. The CDR3 is 14 residues long. Trimming cost V 3 bases and J 5 bases; bases outside gene matches: 4.

This clonotype was recorded at least ten times. The library was prepared for alpha chains; this beta chain is a stray read, so its frequency means little. The chain carries TRBV3-1 and TRBJ2-7, with D perhaps TRBD2 (6 bases). From germline, CDR1 is LGHDT and CDR2 YNNKEL (reference sequence). The V end lost 4 bases, the J end lost 4 bases, and 17 bases lay between the germline ends. This CDR3 is 15 amino acids long. The CDR3 region has the DNA TGTGCCAGCAGCCTAGCCCCGGCGGGATCTTACGAGCAGTACTTC. Its translation is CASSLAPAGSYEQYF.

As regards this clonotype: This beta chain is a stray read from a library made for alpha chains; its abundance is not meaningful. CDR3 in DNA: TGTGCCAGCAGGAGCGGGAGCAGCGAGACCCAGTACTTC. Amino acid sequence: CASRSGSSETQYF. The genes are TRBV7-2 and TRBJ2-5; 8 nucleotides align to TRBD2. V trimming: 6 bases; J trimming: 5 bases; junction bases outside the gene matches: 5. The CDR3 has 13 amino acids. CDR1 is SGHTA, CDR2 FQGNSA, per germline.

This clonotype was seen at least ten times. This beta chain is an unintended read in a library built for alpha chains; its size means little. The chain is built from TRBV27 and TRBJ2-2; D unclear. Trimming removed 4 bases at V and 6 bases at J, with 15 bases between. Germline V gene sequence: CDR1 MNHEY, CDR2 SMNVEV (reference sequence). The CDR3 sequence is 15 residues long. The CDR3 DNA reads as TGTGCCAGCAGTTACCGGACGAGCGCATCCGGGGAGCTGTTTTTT. Protein sequence: CASSYRTSASGELFF.

In this sample, this clonotype is medium-sized (0.01 to 0.1%). The library was designed around alpha chains, so this beta chain is a stray read whose abundance carries little weight. The rearrangement uses TRBV3-1 and TRBJ1-1, with 12 nucleotides matching TRBD1. The germline gives CDR1 LGHDT, CDR2 YNNKEL (reference sequence). The CDR3 totals 15 residues. The trim removed 5 bases at V and 4 bases at J, leaving 5 bases unmatched. CDR3 residues: CASSNRGQGATEAFF. CDR3 DNA: TGTGCCAGCAGCAACCGGGGACAGGGGGCCACTGAAGCTTTCTTT. The variable domain in full, with the rest retrieved from reference TRBV3-1 and TRBJ1-1, is DTAVSQTPKYLVTQMGNDKSIKCEQNLGHDTMYWYKQDSKKFLKIMFSYNNKELIINETVPNRFSPKSPDKAHLNLHINSLELGDSAVYFCASSNRGQGATEAFFGQGTRLTVV.

This clonotype is labeled medium-sized (0.01 to 0.1%). This beta chain turned up in a library designed for alpha chains; as an off-target read, its abundance says little. This chain uses TRBV10-3 with TRBJ2-4, with 8 nucleotides matching TRBD1. The CDR3 extends over 15 amino acids. V lost 2 bases, J lost 9 bases, and 9 bases stayed unmatched. Germline lookup yields CDR1 ENHRY and CDR2 SYGVKD. The CDR3 region is CAISETPGGWGIQYF. For the CDR3, the DNA is TGTGCCATCAGTGAGACCCCAGGGGGCTGGGGCATTCAGTACTTC.

The table lists this clonotype with many counts. As an off-target read in a library built for alpha chains, this beta chain has a frequency of little significance. The rearrangement uses TRBV7-9 and TRBJ1-4; no clear D. Germline assignment: CDR1 SEHNR and CDR2 FQNEAQ (reference sequence). The CDR3 spans 17 residues. Deletions cut 1 base from V and 1 base from J, with 13 bases between. The DNA for the CDR3 is TGTGCCAGCAGCTTAGGTCTAGGGTCCAGAACTAATGAAAAACTGTTTTTT. The encoded protein is CASSLGLGSRTNEKLFF.

A few counts support this clonotype. The library was prepared for alpha chains; this beta chain is a stray read, so its frequency means little. This chain connects TRBV20-1 to TRBJ2-3; D unresolved. The V end lost 6 bases, the J end lost 2 bases, and 21 bases lay between the germline ends. Germline CDR1 DFQATT, CDR2 SNEGSKA (reference sequence). The CDR3 extends over 16 amino acids. The CDR3 region has the DNA TGCAGTGCCTCAACACCGTATAGGCAAATCACAGATACGCAGTATTTT. This sequence encodes CSASTPYRQITDTQYF.

This clonotype has ten or more counts. With the library built for alpha chains, this beta chain is off target and its frequency is not meaningful. The CDR3 is CASSPRSSGGDDAYF. CDR3 DNA sequence: TGTGCCAGCAGCCCCCGATCCTCAGGGGGGGATGATGCGTACTTC. This chain connects TRBV11-2 to TRBJ2-7; D may correspond to TRBD1 or TRBD2 (7 bases each). Germline V lookup: CDR1 SGHAT, CDR2 FQNNGV. V dropped 5 bases and J dropped 12 bases, with 26 bases sitting between them. This CDR3 region has 15 residues.

This clonotype was observed many times. As an off-target read in a library built for alpha chains, this beta chain has a frequency of little significance. The chain is built from TRBV11-3 and TRBJ2-2; possibly TRBD2 for D (6 bases). CDR1 SGHNT and CDR2 YENEEA come from the germline V gene. Trimming stripped 7 bases from V and 5 bases from J, with 8 bases between. The CDR3 extends over 12 amino acids. CDR3 loop: CASTLATGELFF. DNA for the CDR3: TGTGCCAGCACCCTAGCGACCGGGGAGCTGTTTTTT.

This clonotype was observed many times. A library made for alpha chains picked up this beta chain off target, so its size means little. The chain recombines TRBV11-1 with TRBJ2-7, with 7 bases aligning to TRBD2. V lost 1 base, J lost 3 bases, and 3 bases stayed unmatched. The CDR3 length is 14 residues. Germline V gene lookup returns CDR1 SGHAT and CDR2 FQDESV (reference sequence). The CDR3 loop is CASSLVGGSYEQYF. The CDR3 DNA sequence: TGTGCCAGCAGCTTAGTTGGCGGGAGCTACGAGCAGTACTTC.

This clonotype was picked up many times. This beta chain is an unintended read in a library built for alpha chains; its size means little. V gene TRBV29-1 combines with J gene TRBJ2-2, with 7 nucleotides matching TRBD1. The germline V gene encodes CDR1 SQVTM and CDR2 ANQGSEA. The ends lost 6 bases at V and 0 bases at J; junction bases unmatched: 7. The CDR3 sequence is 15 residues long. CDR3: CSVNTGAANTGELFF. The CDR3 coding sequence is TGCAGCGTCAATACAGGGGCAGCGAACACCGGGGAGCTGTTTTTT.

The table lists this clonotype with many counts. This beta chain was picked up by a library intended for alpha chains and is off target, so its count carries little meaning. The chain joins TRBV30 to TRBJ2-3; 7 nucleotides match TRBD1. Germline V gives CDR1 GTSNPN, CDR2 SVGIG (reference sequence). The V segment lost 0 bases and the J segment 6 bases; nucleotides outside the gene matches: 12. The CDR3 contains 16 residues. CDR3 in amino acids: CAWSVRTGRTIDTQYF. CDR3 in DNA: TGTGCCTGGAGTGTACGGACAGGCAGAACGATTGATACGCAGTATTTT.

This clonotype has at least ten counts. The library was designed around alpha chains, so this beta chain is a stray read whose abundance carries little weight. The chain recombines TRBV6-4 with TRBJ2-5; a weak D match, TRBD2 (5 bases). V lost 2 bases, J lost 5 bases, and 12 bases lay in between. The CDR3 has 14 amino acids. CDR1 MRHNA and CDR2 SNTAGT come from the germline V gene. The DNA of the CDR3 is TGTGCCAGCAGTGACGGAAGGGAGATCGAGACCCAGTACTTC. Translation: CASSDGREIETQYF.

This clonotype was recorded at least ten times. Since it is a stray read in a library aimed at alpha chains, this beta chain has a size that is not meaningful. This chain uses TRBV4-1 with TRBJ1-2; D is unclear. The length of the CDR3 is 17 residues. V lost 0 bases, J lost 3 bases, and 17 bases lay in between. Germline V lookup: CDR1 MGHRA, CDR2 YSYEKL. CDR3 region: CASSQDRVQSPYYGYTF. The CDR3 nucleotides are TGCGCCAGCAGCCAAGATAGGGTGCAGAGTCCCTACTATGGCTACACCTTC.

A word on this clonotype: This beta chain represents an off-target read in a library built for alpha chains; its size is of limited meaning. V usage is TRBV2 and J usage is TRBJ2-1; 14 bases are a match to TRBD2. The germline gives CDR1 SNHLY, CDR2 FYNNEI. Trimming removed 6 bases from V and 6 bases from J; junction bases left unmatched: 4. CDR3 length equals 15 residues. Here the CDR3 DNA reads TGTGCCAGCAGAGGGACTAGCGGGGGATTCAATGAGCAGTTCTTC. Amino acid sequence: CASRGTSGGFNEQFF.

In its sample, this clonotype is medium-sized. With the library built for alpha chains, this beta chain is off target and its frequency is not meaningful. The gene calls are TRBV29-1 and TRBJ1-1; tentative D call: TRBD1 (6 bases). This CDR3 has 13 amino acids. Germline CDR1 SQVTM, CDR2 ANQGSEA. Trimming left V 6 bases short and J 2 bases short, with 13 bases between. CDR3 DNA: TGCAGCGTCCGGACAGACTTAAACACTGAAGCTTTCTTT. Translating gives CSVRTDLNTEAFF.

This clonotype occurred many times. A library prepared for alpha chains yielded this beta chain as an off-target read; its size is of little meaning. The chain recombines TRBV15 with TRBJ2-3, with 8 bases fitting TRBD2. Germline loops: CDR1 LNHNV, CDR2 YYDKDF (reference sequence). The CDR3 sequence is 16 residues long. Losses at the gene ends were 2 bases for V and 2 bases for J; bases not matched to a gene: 6. The CDR3 here is CATSRRTSGSTDTQYF. DNA for the CDR3: TGTGCCACCAGCAGACGTACTAGCGGATCCACAGATACGCAGTATTTT.

Concerning this clonotype: This beta chain came through as a stray read in a library set up for alpha chains, and its size says little. V gene TRBV7-2 combines with J gene TRBJ1-1; unclear D gene. V was cut by 6 bases and J by 1 base, with 15 bases left in between. CDR3 length equals 15 residues. Per germline, CDR1 SGHTA and CDR2 FQGNSA. The CDR3 DNA sequence: TGTGCCAGCAGACGTACAAGAGATTGGAACACTGAAGCTTTCTTT. This codes for CASRRTRDWNTEAFF.